The TCR beta chain under discussion was sequenced for a study of T-cell memory formation after mild COVID-19. This clonotype was seen ten or more times. V was clipped by 5 bases and J by 6 bases, with 16 bases between them. The V gene's germline CDR1 is SGHTA and CDR2 FQGTGA. The CDR3 covers 14 residues. A single record per CDR3 protein comes from TCRdb applying MiXCR to the 5' RACE reads. The sample carries about 430,000 distinct CDR3 sequences, roughly 18% recorded once. The TCR sequence derives from a young man who had mild COVID-19 (a few samples of this study predate the infection). Cell type and time point are not known. The chain recombines TRBV7-3 with TRBJ1-1, with a weak D call TRBD1 (6 bases). What was sequenced was PBMCs or a T cell subset sorted from them (not recorded which). The CDR3 here is CASSANTGTSEAFF. DNA for the CDR3: TGTGCCAGCAGCGCAAATACAGGGACATCTGAAGCTTTCTTT.